This TCR beta chain was found in a study of technical replicates of blood from several donors. Trimming left V 5 bases short and J 3 bases short, with 7 bases between. The CDR3 covers 12 residues. Per the germline V gene, CDR1 is SGHAT and CDR2 is FQDESV (reference sequence). Using immunoSEQ multiplex PCR, the repertoire was profiled, and TCRdb retains in-frame clones only, with some absent. The data hold approximately 87,000 clones, with 85% to 95% observed a single time. The TCR sequence derives from a human donor in good health. The chain employs TRBV11-1 and TRBJ2-5; D not resolved. The sample was T cells isolated from PBMCs. CDR3 residues: CASSRFEETQYF. The CDR3 coding sequence is TGTGCCAGCAGCCGTTTCGAAGAGACCCAGTACTTC.